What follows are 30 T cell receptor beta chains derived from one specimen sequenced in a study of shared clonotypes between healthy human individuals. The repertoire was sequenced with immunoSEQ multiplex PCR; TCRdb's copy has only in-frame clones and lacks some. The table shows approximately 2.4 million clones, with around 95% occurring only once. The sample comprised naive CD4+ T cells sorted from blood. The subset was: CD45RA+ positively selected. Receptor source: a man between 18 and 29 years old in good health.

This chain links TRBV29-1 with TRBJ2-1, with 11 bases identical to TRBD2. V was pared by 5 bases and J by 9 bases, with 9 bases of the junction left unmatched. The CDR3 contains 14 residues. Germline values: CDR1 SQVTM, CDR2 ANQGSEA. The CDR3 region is CSVPDPLAGGEQFF. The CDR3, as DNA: TGCAGCGTTCCAGACCCCCTAGCGGGAGGTGAGCAGTTCTTC.

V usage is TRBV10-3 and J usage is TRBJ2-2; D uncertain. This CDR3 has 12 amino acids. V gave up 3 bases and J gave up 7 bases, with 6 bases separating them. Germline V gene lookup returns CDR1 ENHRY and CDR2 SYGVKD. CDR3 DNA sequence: TGTGCCATCAGTGATAGCCACGGGGAGCTGTTTTTT. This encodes CAISDSHGELFF.

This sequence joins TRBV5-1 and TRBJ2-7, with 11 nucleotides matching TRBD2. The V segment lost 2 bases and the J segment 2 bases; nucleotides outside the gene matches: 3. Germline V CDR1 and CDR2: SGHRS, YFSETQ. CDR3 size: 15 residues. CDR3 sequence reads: CASSLTSGGTYEQYF. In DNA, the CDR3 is TGCGCCAGCAGCTTAACTAGCGGGGGAACCTACGAGCAGTACTTC.

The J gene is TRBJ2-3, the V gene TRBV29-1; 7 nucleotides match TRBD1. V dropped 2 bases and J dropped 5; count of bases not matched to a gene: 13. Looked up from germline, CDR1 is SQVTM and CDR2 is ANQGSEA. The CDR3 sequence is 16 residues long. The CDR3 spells CSVELFGRGLGDTQYF. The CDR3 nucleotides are TGCAGCGTTGAATTATTCGGCAGGGGGTTAGGAGATACGCAGTATTTT.

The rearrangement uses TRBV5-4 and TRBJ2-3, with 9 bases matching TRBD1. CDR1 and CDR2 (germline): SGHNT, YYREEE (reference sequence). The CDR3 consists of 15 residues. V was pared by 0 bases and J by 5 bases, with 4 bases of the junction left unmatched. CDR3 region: CASSLGDRELDTQYF. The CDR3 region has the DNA TGTGCCAGCAGCTTGGGGGACAGGGAGTTAGATACGCAGTATTTT.

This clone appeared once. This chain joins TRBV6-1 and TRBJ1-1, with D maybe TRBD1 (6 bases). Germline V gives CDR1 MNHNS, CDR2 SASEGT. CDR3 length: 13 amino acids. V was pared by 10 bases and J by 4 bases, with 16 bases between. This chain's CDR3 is CATVGAGSTEAFF. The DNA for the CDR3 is TGTGCCACCGTGGGGGCCGGGAGCACTGAAGCTTTCTTT.

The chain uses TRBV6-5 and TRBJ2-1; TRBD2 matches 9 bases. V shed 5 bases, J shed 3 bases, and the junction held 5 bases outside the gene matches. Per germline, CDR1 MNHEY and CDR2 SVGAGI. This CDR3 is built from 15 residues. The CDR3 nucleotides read TGTGCCAGCAGTAACGCGGGAGGGGTCTACAATGAGCAGTTCTTC. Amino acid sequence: CASSNAGGVYNEQFF.

CDR3 protein: CASRGGFAEAFF. The DNA of the CDR3 is TGTGCCAGCAGAGGGGGGTTCGCTGAAGCTTTCTTT. The chain uses TRBV28 and TRBJ1-1; D is possibly TRBD1 (6 bases). Between the trimmed V and J ends, which lost 6 bases and 6 bases, there was a span of 11 bases. Germline values: CDR1 MDHEN, CDR2 SYDVKM. The CDR3 has 12 amino acids.

CDR3 residues: CASSLESGNNEQFF. The CDR3 region has the DNA TGTGCCAGCAGCTTAGAGTCGGGGAACAATGAGCAGTTCTTC. V gene TRBV11-2 combines with J gene TRBJ2-1, with a possible D match to TRBD2 (5 bases). Germline CDR1 SGHAT, CDR2 FQNNGV. This CDR3 comprises 14 residues. V lost 0 bases to trimming and J lost 5 bases, with 8 bases between them. Looking up the rest from reference TRBV11-2 and TRBJ2-1 gives the full variable domain: EAGVAQSPRYKIIEKRQSVAFWCNPISGHATLYWYQQILGQGPKLLIQFQNNGVVDDSQLPKDRFSAERLKGVDSTLKIQPAKLEDSAVYLCASSLESGNNEQFFGPGTRLTVL.

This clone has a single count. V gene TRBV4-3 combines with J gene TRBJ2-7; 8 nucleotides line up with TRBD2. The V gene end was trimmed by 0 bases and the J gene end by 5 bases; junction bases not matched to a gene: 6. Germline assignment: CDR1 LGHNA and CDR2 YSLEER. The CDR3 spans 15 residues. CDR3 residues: CASSQDTTSVDEQYF. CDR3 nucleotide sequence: TGCGCCAGCAGCCAAGATACGACTAGCGTGGACGAGCAGTACTTC.

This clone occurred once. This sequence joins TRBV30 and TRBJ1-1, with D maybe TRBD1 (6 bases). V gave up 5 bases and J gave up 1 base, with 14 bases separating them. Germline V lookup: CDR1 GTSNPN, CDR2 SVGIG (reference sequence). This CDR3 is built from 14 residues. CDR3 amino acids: CAWAGDDSNTEAFF. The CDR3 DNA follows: TGTGCCTGGGCAGGGGATGATTCGAACACTGAAGCTTTCTTT.

The DNA of the CDR3 is TGTGCCAGCAGTGAAGCGCAAGGGATCTATGGCTACACCTTC. This translates into CASSEAQGIYGYTF. This chain uses TRBV2 with TRBJ1-2; D is unresolved. CDR3 length equals 14 residues. Per germline, CDR1 SNHLY and CDR2 FYNNEI. Trimming left V 0 bases short and J 4 bases short, with 9 bases between.

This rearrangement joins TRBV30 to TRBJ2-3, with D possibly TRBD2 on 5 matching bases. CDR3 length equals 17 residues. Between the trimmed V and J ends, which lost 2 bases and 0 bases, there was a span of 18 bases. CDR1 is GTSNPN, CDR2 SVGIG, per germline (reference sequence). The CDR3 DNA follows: TGTGCCTGGAGTTTGGGCCGGACTTACCCTAGCACAGATACGCAGTATTTT. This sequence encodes CAWSLGRTYPSTDTQYF.

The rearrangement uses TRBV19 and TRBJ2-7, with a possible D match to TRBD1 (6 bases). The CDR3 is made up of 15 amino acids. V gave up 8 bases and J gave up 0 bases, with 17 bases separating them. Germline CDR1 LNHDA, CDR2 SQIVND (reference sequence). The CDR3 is CASSLEQGLSYEQYF. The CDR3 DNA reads TGTGCCAGTTCGCTGGAGCAGGGGCTCTCCTACGAGCAGTACTTC.

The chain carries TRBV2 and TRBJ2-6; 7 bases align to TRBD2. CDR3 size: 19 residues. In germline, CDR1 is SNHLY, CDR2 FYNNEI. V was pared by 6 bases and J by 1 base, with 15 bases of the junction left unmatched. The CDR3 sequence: CASSGRTGTAPSGANVLTF. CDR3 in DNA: TGTGCCAGCAGCGGGAGGACCGGGACGGCACCTTCTGGGGCCAACGTCCTGACTTTC.

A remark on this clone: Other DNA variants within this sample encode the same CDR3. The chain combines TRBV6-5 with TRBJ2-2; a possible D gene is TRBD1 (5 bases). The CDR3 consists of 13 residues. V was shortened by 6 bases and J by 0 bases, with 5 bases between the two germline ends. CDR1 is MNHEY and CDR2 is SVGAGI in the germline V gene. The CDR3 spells CASRDTNTGELFF. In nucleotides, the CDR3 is TGTGCCAGCAGGGACACGAACACCGGGGAGCTGTTTTTT.

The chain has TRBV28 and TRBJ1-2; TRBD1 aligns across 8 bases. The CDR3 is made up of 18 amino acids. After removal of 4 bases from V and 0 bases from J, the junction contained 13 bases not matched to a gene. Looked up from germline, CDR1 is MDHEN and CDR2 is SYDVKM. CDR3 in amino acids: CASSSPGTGFSTNYGYTF. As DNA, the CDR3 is TGTGCCAGCAGTTCACCCGGGACAGGCTTCTCAACTAACTATGGCTACACCTTC.

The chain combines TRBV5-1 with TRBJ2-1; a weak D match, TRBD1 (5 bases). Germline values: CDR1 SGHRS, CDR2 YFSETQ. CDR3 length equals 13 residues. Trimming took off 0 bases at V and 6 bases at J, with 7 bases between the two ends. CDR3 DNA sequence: TGCGCCAGCAGCTTGGGACAGTCCAATGAGCAGTTCTTC. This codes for CASSLGQSNEQFF.

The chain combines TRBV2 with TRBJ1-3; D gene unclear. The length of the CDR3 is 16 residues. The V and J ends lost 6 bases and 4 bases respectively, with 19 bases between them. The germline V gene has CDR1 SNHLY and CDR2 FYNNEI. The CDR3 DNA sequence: TGTGCCAGCAGCGCCGCCGTTTTATCATCCGGAAACACCATATATTTT. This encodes CASSAAVLSSGNTIYF.

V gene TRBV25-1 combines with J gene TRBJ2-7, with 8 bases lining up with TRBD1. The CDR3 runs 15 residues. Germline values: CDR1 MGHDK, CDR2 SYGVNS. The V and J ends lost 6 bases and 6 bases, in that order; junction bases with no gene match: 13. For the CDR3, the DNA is TGTGCCAGCAGCGCTCCCGGGACAGGTTCTCGCGAGCAGTACTTC. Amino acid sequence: CASSAPGTGSREQYF.

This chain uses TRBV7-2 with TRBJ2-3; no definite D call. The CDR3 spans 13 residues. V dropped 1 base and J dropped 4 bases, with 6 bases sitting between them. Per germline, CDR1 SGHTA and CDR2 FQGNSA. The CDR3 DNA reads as TGTGCCAGCAGCTTAGACTACTCAGATACGCAGTATTTT. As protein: CASSLDYSDTQYF.

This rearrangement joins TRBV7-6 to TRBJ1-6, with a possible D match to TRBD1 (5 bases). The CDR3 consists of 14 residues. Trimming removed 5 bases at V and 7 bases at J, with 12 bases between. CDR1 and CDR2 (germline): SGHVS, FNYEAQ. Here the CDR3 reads CASSPGGDNSPLHF. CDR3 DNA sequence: TGTGCCAGCAGCCCCGGGGGGGACAATTCACCCCTCCACTTT.

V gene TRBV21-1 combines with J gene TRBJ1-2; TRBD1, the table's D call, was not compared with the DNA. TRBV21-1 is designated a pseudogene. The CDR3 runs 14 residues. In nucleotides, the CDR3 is TGTGCCAGCAGTTGGGACAGGGGGCCGGTAGGCTACACCTTC. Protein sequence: CASSWDRGPVGYTF.

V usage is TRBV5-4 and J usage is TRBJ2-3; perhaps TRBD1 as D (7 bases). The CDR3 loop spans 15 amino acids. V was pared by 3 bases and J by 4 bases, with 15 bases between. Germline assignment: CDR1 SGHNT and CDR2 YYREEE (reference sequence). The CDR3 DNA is TGTGCCAGCAGCTCGCAGGGGGGTTCAGCAGATACGCAGTATTTT. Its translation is CASSSQGGSADTQYF.

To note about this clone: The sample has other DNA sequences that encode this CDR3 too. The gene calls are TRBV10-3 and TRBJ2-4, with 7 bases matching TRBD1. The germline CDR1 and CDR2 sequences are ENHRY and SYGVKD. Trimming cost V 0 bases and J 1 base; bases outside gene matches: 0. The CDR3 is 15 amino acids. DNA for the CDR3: TGTGCCATCAGTGAGTCACAGGGGGCCAAAAACATTCAGTACTTC. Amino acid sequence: CAISESQGAKNIQYF.

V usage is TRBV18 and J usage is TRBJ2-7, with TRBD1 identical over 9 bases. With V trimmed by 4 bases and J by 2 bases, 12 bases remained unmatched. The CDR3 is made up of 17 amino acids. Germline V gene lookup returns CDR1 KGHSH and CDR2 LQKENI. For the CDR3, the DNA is TGTGCCAGCTCACAGGTCGAGGGACAGGGATTCGCCTACGAGCAGTACTTC. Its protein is CASSQVEGQGFAYEQYF.

This chain's CDR3 is CASSRSHLLAKNIQYF. CDR3 DNA: TGTGCCAGCAGCCGGAGCCACCTACTAGCCAAAAACATTCAGTACTTC. The chain uses TRBV7-6 and TRBJ2-4, with D unresolved. Germline CDR1 SGHVS, CDR2 FNYEAQ. This CDR3 has 16 residues. The V and J ends lost 5 bases and 0 bases respectively, with 14 bases between them.

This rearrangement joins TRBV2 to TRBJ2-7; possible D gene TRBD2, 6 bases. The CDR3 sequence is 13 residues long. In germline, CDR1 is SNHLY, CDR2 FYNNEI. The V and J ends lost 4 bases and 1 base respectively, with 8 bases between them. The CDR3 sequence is CASSVDYSYEQYF. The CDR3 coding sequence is TGTGCCAGCAGTGTGGACTATTCCTACGAGCAGTACTTC.

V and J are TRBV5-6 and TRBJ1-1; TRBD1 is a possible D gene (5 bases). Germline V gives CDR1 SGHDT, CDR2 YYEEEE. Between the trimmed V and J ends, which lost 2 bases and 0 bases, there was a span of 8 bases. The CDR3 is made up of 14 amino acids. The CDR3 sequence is CASSFDRMNTEAFF. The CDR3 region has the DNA TGTGCCAGCAGCTTTGACAGAATGAACACTGAAGCTTTCTTT.

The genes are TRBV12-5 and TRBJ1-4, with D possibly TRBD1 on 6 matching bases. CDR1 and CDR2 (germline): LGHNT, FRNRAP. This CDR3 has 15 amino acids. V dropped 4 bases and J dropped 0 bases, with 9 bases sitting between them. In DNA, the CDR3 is TGTGCTAGTGGTTCGGACAGAGCAACTAATGAAAAACTGTTTTTT. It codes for CASGSDRATNEKLFF.